Listed here are 15 T cell receptor beta chains from one sample, sequenced in a study of long-term antiretroviral therapy in people with HIV. The immunoSEQ assay was v3.0, run at survey level. TCRdb's copy holds only in-frame clones and misses some; the assay was immunoSEQ multiplex PCR. The data contain about 25,000 clones, around 87% of them singletons. Material: unsorted PBMCs, obtained 1.9 years after starting antiretroviral therapy. The source of these receptors is a woman in her twenties or thirties with HIV.

This sequence joins TRBV2 and TRBJ2-1, with D possibly TRBD2 on 5 matching bases. V lost 1 base, J lost 6 bases, and 13 bases lay in between. The CDR3 runs to 15 residues. CDR1 is SNHLY, CDR2 FYNNEI, per germline. The CDR3 nucleotides are TGTGCCAGCAGTGAAGAAGGGCTAGCAGCCAATGAGCAGTTCTTC. It yields the protein CASSEEGLAANEQFF. The whole variable domain, filled in from reference TRBV2 and TRBJ2-1, reads EPEVTQTPSHQVTQMGQEVILRCVPISNHLYFYWYRQILGQKVEFLVSFYNNEISEKSEIFDDQFSVERPDGSNFTLKIRSTKLEDSAMYFCASSEEGLAANEQFFGPGTRLTVL.

The chain joins TRBV4-1 to TRBJ1-1, with D possibly matching TRBD1 (5 bases). Germline V gives CDR1 MGHRA, CDR2 YSYEKL. Trimming removed 0 bases from V and 4 bases from J, with 15 bases in between. The CDR3 covers 16 residues. The CDR3 loop is CASSQEWLQVVTEAFF. DNA of the CDR3: TGCGCCAGCAGCCAAGAATGGTTACAGGTCGTCACTGAAGCTTTCTTT.

The J gene is TRBJ2-3, the V gene TRBV18, with no clear D. CDR3 length: 11 residues. From germline, CDR1 is KGHSH and CDR2 LQKENI. Trimming took 4 bases from V and 4 from J, leaving 3 bases between them. CDR3 region: CASSLADTQYF. The CDR3 coding sequence is TGTGCCAGCTCACTCGCAGATACGCAGTATTTT.

This rearrangement joins TRBV7-2 to TRBJ1-2, with D perhaps TRBD1 (6 bases). This CDR3 contains 15 residues. The V gene lost 3 bases and the J gene lost 8 bases, with 19 bases spanning the gap. Germline V gives CDR1 SGHTA, CDR2 FQGNSA. The CDR3 here is CASSFRMGGARGYTF. CDR3 DNA: TGTGCCAGCAGCTTTAGGATGGGGGGGGCGAGAGGCTACACCTTC. Filled out from reference TRBV7-2 and TRBJ1-2, the complete variable domain reads GAGVSQSPSNKVTEKGKDVELRCDPISGHTALYWYRQSLGQGLEFLIYFQGNSAPDKSGLPSDRFSAERTGGSVSTLTIQRTQQEDSAVYLCASSFRMGGARGYTFGSGTRLTVV.

This rearrangement joins TRBV5-6 to TRBJ1-2; no reliable D call. Germline-derived CDR1 and CDR2 are SGHDT and YYEEEE. The CDR3 runs to 14 residues. V was pared by 3 bases and J by 7 bases, with 16 bases between. CDR3 protein: CASSYKGGRVGYTF. For the CDR3, the DNA is TGTGCCAGCAGCTACAAGGGCGGGCGGGTTGGCTACACCTTC.

As DNA, the CDR3 is TGTGCCACCAGCCGCCCATCGGAGGGGAACCCTGAGGAAAAACTGTTTTTT. Its translation: CATSRPSEGNPEEKLFF. The chain employs TRBV15 and TRBJ1-4; tentative D call: TRBD1 (5 bases). Per the germline V gene, CDR1 is LNHNV and CDR2 is YYDKDF (reference sequence). The CDR3 length is 17 residues. The V and J ends lost 5 bases and 8 bases respectively, with 24 bases between them.

This chain links TRBV6-4 with TRBJ1-2; D uncertain. Trimming pared 7 bases from V and 0 bases from J, leaving 18 bases between. The germline CDR1 and CDR2 sequences are MRHNA and SNTAGT. There are 16 residues in the CDR3. The CDR3 DNA sequence: TGTGCCAGCAACCCAGGTGGGGTCACCTCTAACTATGGCTACACCTTC. It yields the protein CASNPGGVTSNYGYTF.

This chain links TRBV6-1 with TRBJ1-1; no clear D gene. Germline-derived CDR1 and CDR2 are MNHNS and SASEGT. Trimming shortened V by 5 bases and J by 8 bases, and 6 bases separated the two germline ends. The CDR3 runs to 10 residues. DNA for the CDR3: TGTGCCAGCAGTCGGACCGAAGCTTTCTTT. As protein: CASSRTEAFF.

CDR3 sequence reads: CASSSRTGGQFQPQHF. The CDR3 bases are TGTGCCAGCAGCTCAAGGACAGGGGGACAGTTTCAGCCCCAGCATTTT. V and J are TRBV7-8 and TRBJ1-5, with TRBD1 matching 10 bases. The germline gives CDR1 SGHVS, CDR2 FQNEAQ. The CDR3 totals 16 residues. After removal of 4 bases from V and 6 bases from J, the junction contained 9 bases not matched to a gene.

The V gene is TRBV19, the J gene TRBJ1-2, with TRBD1 matching over 7 bases. The CDR3 runs to 13 residues. V trimming: 6 bases; J trimming: 4 bases; junction bases outside the gene matches: 5. Germline lookup yields CDR1 LNHDA and CDR2 SQIVND (reference sequence). The CDR3 is CASSMGQSYGYTF. CDR3 sequence (DNA): TGTGCCAGTAGCATGGGACAGAGCTATGGCTACACCTTC.

Written as DNA, the CDR3 is TGCGCCAGCAGCTTGGAGGACTCCACCAAAGCGCAGTATTTT. Translating it yields CASSLEDSTKAQYF. V and J are TRBV5-1 and TRBJ2-3; possible D gene TRBD2, 5 bases. V was cut by 0 bases and J by 10 bases, with 15 bases left in between. Germline assignment: CDR1 SGHRS and CDR2 YFSETQ. The CDR3 consists of 14 residues. The whole variable domain, remainder taken from reference TRBV5-1 and TRBJ2-3, is KAGVTQTPRYLIKTRGQQVTLSCSPISGHRSVSWYQQTPGQGLQFLFEYFSETQRNKGNFPGRFSGRQFSNSRSEMNVSTLELGDSALYLCASSLEDSTKAQYFGPGTRLTVL.

The chain couples TRBV19 to TRBJ1-1; perhaps TRBD1 as D (6 bases). V shed 5 bases and J shed 5 bases, with 9 bases lying between them. The CDR3 is made up of 12 amino acids. Germline assignment: CDR1 LNHDA and CDR2 SQIVND (reference sequence). This CDR3 reads CASSVQGTEAFF. For the CDR3, the DNA is TGTGCCAGTAGTGTTCAGGGGACTGAAGCTTTCTTT.

The chain has TRBV10-3 and TRBJ2-1; D remains unclear. Germline lookup yields CDR1 ENHRY and CDR2 SYGVKD. The CDR3 spans 11 residues. V lost 7 bases, J lost 3 bases, and 4 bases lay in between. The CDR3 region has the DNA TGTGCCATCAAACTCTACAATGAGCAGTTCTTC. It specifies CAIKLYNEQFF.

The J gene is TRBJ1-1, the V gene TRBV7-7; D not certain. The CDR3 spans 13 residues. Trimming removed 0 bases from V and 7 bases from J, with 9 bases in between. Germline CDR1 is SSHAT and CDR2 is FNYEAQ (reference sequence). As DNA, the CDR3 is TGTGCCAGCAGCTTAGCAGTAGGGAGTGAAGCTTTCTTT. Translating it yields CASSLAVGSEAFF.

The chain joins TRBV5-1 to TRBJ1-3, with a possible D match to TRBD1 (5 bases). Germline V gives CDR1 SGHRS, CDR2 YFSETQ. V was cut by 3 bases and J by 4 bases, with 8 bases left in between. This CDR3 contains 13 residues. Here the CDR3 DNA reads TGCGCCAGCAGCTGGGACCCAGGAAACACCATATATTTT. This translates into CASSWDPGNTIYF.